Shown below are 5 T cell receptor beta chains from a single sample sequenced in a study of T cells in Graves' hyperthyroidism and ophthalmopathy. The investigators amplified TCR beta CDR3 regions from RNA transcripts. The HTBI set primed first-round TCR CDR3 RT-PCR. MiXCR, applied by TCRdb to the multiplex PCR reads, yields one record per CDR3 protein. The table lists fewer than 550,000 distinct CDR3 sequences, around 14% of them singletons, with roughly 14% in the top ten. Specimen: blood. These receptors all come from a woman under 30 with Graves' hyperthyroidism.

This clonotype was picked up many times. In DNA, the CDR3 is TGTGCCAGCAGCCGTGGACGGTTTCGCTCCTACGAGCAGTACTTC. Translating it yields CASSRGRFRSYEQYF. V is TRBV7-2 and J is TRBJ2-7; D not resolved. The CDR3 consists of 15 residues. Germline CDR1 and CDR2: SGHTA and FQGNSA. The V end lost 5 bases, the J end lost 0 bases, and 14 bases lay between the germline ends.

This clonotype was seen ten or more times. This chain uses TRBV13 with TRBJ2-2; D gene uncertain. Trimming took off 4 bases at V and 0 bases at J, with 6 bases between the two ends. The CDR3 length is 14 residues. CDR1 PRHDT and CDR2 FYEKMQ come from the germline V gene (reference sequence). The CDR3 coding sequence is TGTGCCAGCAGCTCCACAACGAACACCGGGGAGCTGTTTTTT. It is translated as CASSSTTNTGELFF.

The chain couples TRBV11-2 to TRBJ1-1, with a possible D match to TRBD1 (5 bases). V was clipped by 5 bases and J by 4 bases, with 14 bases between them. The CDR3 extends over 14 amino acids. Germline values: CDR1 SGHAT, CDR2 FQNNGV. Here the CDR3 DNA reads TGTGCCAGCAGCCGACCGGGGGGGGGCACTGAAGCTTTCTTT. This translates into CASSRPGGGTEAFF.

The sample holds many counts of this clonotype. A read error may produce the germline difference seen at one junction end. CDR3 in amino acids: CSASDSSNEQFF. The CDR3 DNA reads TGCAGTGCTTCGGACTCCTCCAATGAGCAGTTCTTC. The rearrangement uses TRBV20-1 and TRBJ2-1; a weak D match, TRBD2 (5 bases). CDR3 length: 12 residues. The germline V gene encodes CDR1 DFQATT and CDR2 SNEGSKA (reference sequence).

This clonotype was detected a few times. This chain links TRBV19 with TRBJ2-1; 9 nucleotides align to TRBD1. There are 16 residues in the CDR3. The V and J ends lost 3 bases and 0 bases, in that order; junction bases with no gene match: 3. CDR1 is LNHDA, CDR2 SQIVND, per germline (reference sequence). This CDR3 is CASSITTGGSYNEQFF. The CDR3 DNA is TGTGCCAGTAGTATTACGACAGGGGGCTCCTACAATGAGCAGTTCTTC.